The 9 T cell receptor beta chains below all came from one sample that was sequenced in a study of tumor-infiltrating lymphocytes in primary liver carcinoma. Unsorted whole blood supplied the blood RNA, and germline DNA was isolated too. Synthesis of TCR beta cDNA was carried out from 500 ng total RNA with a constant-region primer. Slightly modified ARM-PCR served as the procedure for the TCR beta libraries. These libraries came from three rounds of nested multiplex PCR. The first two PCR rounds used TRBV1-TRBV30 forward primers with a C-beta reverse primer, about 10 cycles each. Each CDR3 protein gets one entry after TCRdb re-called the multiplex PCR reads with MiXCR. The sample holds 330,000 or so distinct CDR3 sequences, less than 75% seen once. Sequences were obtained from peripheral blood. These receptors came from a man aged 40-50 years with primary liver carcinoma and hepatitis B virus infection.

The V gene is TRBV13, the J gene TRBJ2-1; TRBD2 agrees at 8 bases. Per germline, CDR1 PRHDT and CDR2 FYEKMQ (reference sequence). After removal of 4 bases from V and 0 bases from J, the junction contained 8 bases not matched to a gene. The CDR3 length is 17 residues. CDR3 in DNA: TGTGCCAGCAGCTCTCTGAAAGCGGGAGACTCCTACAATGAGCAGTTCTTC. Translating it yields CASSSLKAGDSYNEQFF.

On this clonotype itself: This may arise from a read error, as a much more abundant clone is one base away. The V gene is TRBV4-2, the J gene TRBJ2-7, with TRBD2 identical over 7 bases. From germline, CDR1 is LGHNA and CDR2 YNFKEQ. There are 15 residues in the CDR3. The CDR3 loop reads CASSQGASGDYGQYF. CDR3 bases: TGTGCCAGCAGCCAAGGTGCCAGCGGGGATTACGGGCAGTACTTC.

The CDR3 DNA reads TGTGCCAGCAGCCCAGAAGTGGACATATCCTACGAGCAGTACTTC. Translated: CASSPEVDISYEQYF. The rearrangement joins TRBV11-1 to TRBJ2-7; D might be TRBD1 (5 bases). Trimming removed 5 bases from V and 1 base from J, with 15 bases in between. The CDR3 spans 15 residues. From germline, CDR1 is SGHAT and CDR2 FQDESV (reference sequence). Complete variable domain (other parts from reference TRBV11-1 and TRBJ2-7): EAEVAQSPRYKITEKSQAVAFWCDPISGHATLYWYRQILGQGPELLVQFQDESVVDDSQLPKDRFSAERLKGVDSTLKIQPAELGDSAMYLCASSPEVDISYEQYFGPGTRLTVT.

This clonotype was seen more than once but under ten times. The chain couples TRBV30 to TRBJ1-5, with D perhaps TRBD1 (6 bases). Germline CDR1 reads GTSNPN; CDR2 reads SVGIG (reference sequence). The CDR3 has 13 amino acids. Trimming stripped 0 bases from V and 6 bases from J, with 9 bases between. CDR3 DNA: TGTGCCTGGAGTGTTAAGGGGGTTCAGCCCCAGCATTTT. This sequence encodes CAWSVKGVQPQHF.

This clonotype was found a few times. This chain uses TRBV7-8 with TRBJ2-5; TRBD1 agrees at 8 bases. J was trimmed by 5 bases and V by 1 base; bases with no gene match: 6. Germline CDR1 reads SGHVS; CDR2 reads FQNEAQ. The CDR3 is 15 residues long. The DNA of the CDR3 is TGTGCCAGCAGCTTAGGTCCTGGACAGGGTGAGACCCAGTACTTC. It yields the protein CASSLGPGQGETQYF.

Comments on this clonotype: Lacking the conserved final phenylalanine or tryptophan, this CDR3 likely reflects a read error. The CDR3 nucleotides read TGCAGCGTTGGAGAGGGGAGCTGCGAGCAGTACTTA. It encodes CSVGEGSCEQYL. The gene calls are TRBV29-1 and TRBJ2-7, with D perhaps assigned TRBD1 or TRBD2 (5 bases each). V was trimmed by 4 bases and J by 6 bases, leaving 13 bases between them. Per the germline V gene, CDR1 is SQVTM and CDR2 is ANQGSEA. CDR3 length equals 12 residues.

With regard to this clonotype: An end of the junction differs from the germline gene, which may be a read error. The chain employs TRBV11-2 and TRBJ2-5; TRBD2 might be the D (5 bases). This CDR3 comprises 14 residues. Germline CDR1 SGHAT, CDR2 FQNNGV. CDR3 DNA: TGTGCTAGCAGCCTCAAACTAGAAGGAGAGACCCAGTACTTC. Its protein is CASSLKLEGETQYF.

On this clonotype: Just one base apart from a much larger clone, this may be a read error. V gene TRBV4-3 combines with J gene TRBJ2-6; D ambiguous. Germline V gene sequence: CDR1 LGHNA, CDR2 YSLEER. This CDR3 is 15 amino acids long. The CDR3 DNA reads TGCACCAGCAGCCAAGAAGGGACTGGGGCCAACGTCCTGACTTTC. It translates to CTSSQEGTGANVLTF.

Turning to this clonotype: A much larger clone differs from this one at a single base, so this may be a read error. J is TRBJ2-5 and V is TRBV5-5; TRBD2 aligns across 7 bases. Germline V CDR1 and CDR2: SGHKS, YYEKEE (reference sequence). V shed 0 bases, J shed 6 bases, and the junction held 14 bases outside the gene matches. The CDR3 extends over 17 amino acids. Here the CDR3 reads CASSLAAGGSLVQTQYF. The CDR3 bases are TGTGCCAGCAGCTTGGCGGCTGGCGGGAGTCTGGTTCAGACCCAGTACTTC.